What follows are 8 T cell receptor beta chains derived from one specimen sequenced in a study of T cells in tumors after PD-1 blockade. Only in-frame clones appear in the TCRdb table, and some are missing; sequencing was by immunoSEQ multiplex PCR. The table records 60,000 to 70,000 clones, 74% of them present only once. Source: PBMCs, taken after anti-PD-1 treatment. Every receptor here comes from a human donor with basal cell carcinoma.

The rearrangement uses TRBV6-1 and TRBJ1-1, with D hard to call. This CDR3 region has 15 residues. CDR1 is MNHNS, CDR2 SASEGT, per germline. V gave up 3 bases and J gave up 1 base, with 12 bases separating them. The CDR3 DNA follows: TGTGCCAGCAGTGAGAGAACGGGGTCGAACACTGAAGCTTTCTTT. Translated: CASSERTGSNTEAFF.

This clone has more than one count but fewer than ten. The rearrangement uses TRBV10-1 and TRBJ1-4; TRBD1 matches 7 bases. The V and J ends lost 2 bases and 4 bases, in that order; junction bases with no gene match: 10. The germline CDR1 and CDR2 sequences are WNHNN and SYGVQD (reference sequence). This CDR3 is built from 17 residues. CDR3 in amino acids: CASSEPEQGPDNEKLFF. The CDR3 region has the DNA TGCGCCAGCAGTGAGCCCGAACAGGGGCCTGATAATGAAAAACTGTTTTTT.

This sequence joins TRBV20-1 and TRBJ1-1, with D possibly TRBD1 on 5 matching bases. From germline, CDR1 is DFQATT and CDR2 SNEGSKA (reference sequence). The CDR3 loop spans 16 amino acids. Trimming shortened V by 3 bases and J by 0 bases, and 17 bases separated the two germline ends. The CDR3 loop is CSASRVGGTVNTEAFF. The CDR3 nucleotides are TGCAGTGCTAGTAGGGTTGGTGGGACGGTGAACACTGAAGCTTTCTTT.

The chain uses TRBV19 and TRBJ2-1, with D maybe TRBD2 (5 bases). The V end lost 5 bases, the J end lost 0 bases, and 14 bases lay between the germline ends. Looked up from germline, CDR1 is LNHDA and CDR2 is SQIVND (reference sequence). CDR3 length: 16 amino acids. CDR3 loop: CASSDPGVGSYNEQFF. The CDR3 nucleotides are TGTGCCAGTAGTGACCCCGGGGTGGGCTCCTACAATGAGCAGTTCTTC.

The rearrangement joins TRBV28 to TRBJ2-2; no firm D call. The germline V gene encodes CDR1 MDHEN and CDR2 SYDVKM. This CDR3 has 13 amino acids. V was clipped by 3 bases and J by 7 bases, with 9 bases between them. CDR3 DNA sequence: TGTGCCAGCAGTTTTCCCCTCGGCGGGGAGCTGTTTTTT. Protein sequence: CASSFPLGGELFF. Combining the CDR3 with reference TRBV28 and TRBJ2-2 gives the whole variable domain DVKVTQSSRYLVKRTGEKVFLECVQDMDHENMFWYRQDPGLGLRLIYFSYDVKMKEKGDIPEGYSVSREKKERFSLILESASTNQTSMYLCASSFPLGGELFFGEGSRLTVL.

This clone has a handful of counts. The J gene is TRBJ2-5, the V gene TRBV14; the match to TRBD2 covers 9 bases. This CDR3 has 16 amino acids. The ends lost 0 bases at V and 2 bases at J; junction bases unmatched: 4. Germline V gene lookup returns CDR1 SGHDN and CDR2 FVKESK. The CDR3 loop reads CASSQDSLAGQETQYF. The CDR3 DNA reads as TGTGCCAGCAGCCAAGACAGTCTAGCGGGGCAAGAGACCCAGTACTTC.

The V and J genes are TRBV5-1 and TRBJ2-3, with 11 bases that match TRBD2. V shed 0 bases, J shed 1 base, and the junction held 10 bases outside the gene matches. The CDR3 loop spans 19 amino acids. Germline loops: CDR1 SGHRS, CDR2 YFSETQ. The DNA for the CDR3 is TGCGCCAGCAGCTTGGAAGGTCGGGCACTAGCGGGGGGCACAGATACGCAGTATTTT. Residues: CASSLEGRALAGGTDTQYF.

The gene calls are TRBV6-5 and TRBJ2-7; 10 bases match TRBD1. Germline V gene lookup returns CDR1 MNHEY and CDR2 SVGAGI. The CDR3 is made up of 14 amino acids. J was trimmed by 6 bases and V by 4 bases; bases with no gene match: 6. CDR3 in amino acids: CASSFRGTGAEQYF. For the CDR3, the DNA is TGTGCCAGCAGTTTCCGAGGGACAGGGGCCGAGCAGTACTTC.